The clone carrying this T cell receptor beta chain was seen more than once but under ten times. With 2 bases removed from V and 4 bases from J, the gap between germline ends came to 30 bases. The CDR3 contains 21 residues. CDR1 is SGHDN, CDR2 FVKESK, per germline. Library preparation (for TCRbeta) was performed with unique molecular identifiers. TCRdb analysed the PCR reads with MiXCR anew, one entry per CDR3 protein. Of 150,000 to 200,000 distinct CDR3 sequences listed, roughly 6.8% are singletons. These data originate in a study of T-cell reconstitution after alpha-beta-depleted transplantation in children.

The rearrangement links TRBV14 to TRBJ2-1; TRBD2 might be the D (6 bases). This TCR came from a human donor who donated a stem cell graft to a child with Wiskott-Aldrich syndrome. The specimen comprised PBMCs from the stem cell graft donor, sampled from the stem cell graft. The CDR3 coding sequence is TGTGCCAGCAGCCAAATTAGTTTTCTAGGGGCGGGACTCTTCCGTTACAATGAGCAGTTCTTC. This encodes CASSQISFLGAGLFRYNEQFF.